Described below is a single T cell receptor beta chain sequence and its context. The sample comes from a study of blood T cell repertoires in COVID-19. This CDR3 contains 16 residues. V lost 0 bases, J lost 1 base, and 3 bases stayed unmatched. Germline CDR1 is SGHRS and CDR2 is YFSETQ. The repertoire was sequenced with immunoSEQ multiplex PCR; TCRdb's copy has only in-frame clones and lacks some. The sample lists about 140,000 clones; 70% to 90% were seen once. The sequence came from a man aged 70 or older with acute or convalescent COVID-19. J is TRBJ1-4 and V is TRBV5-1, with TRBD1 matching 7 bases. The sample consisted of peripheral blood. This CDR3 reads CASSLGRGQTNEKLFF. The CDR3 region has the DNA TGCGCCAGCAGCTTGGGGAGGGGGCAAACTAATGAAAAACTGTTTTTT.